This T cell receptor beta chain comes out of a study of blood T cell repertoires in COVID-19. Study as a whole: Sites across the United States, Italy and Spain contributed samples from acute and convalescent COVID-19.

This table comes from immunoSEQ multiplex PCR, and its TCRdb copy is limited to in-frame clones, with some not included. The sample consists of under 300,000 clones, about 88% of them appearing once. CDR1 and CDR2 from the germline V gene are MNHEY and SVGAGI. V shed 5 bases and J 6 bases; nucleotides not matched to a gene: 10. This CDR3 is built from 15 residues. The receptor comes from a woman between 35 and 50 years old who had recovered from COVID-19. V and J are TRBV6-5 and TRBJ2-1; 7 bases fit TRBD1. The sequenced material came from peripheral blood. The CDR3 is CASSRNRGWGNEQFF. CDR3 bases: TGTGCCAGCAGTCGTAACAGGGGTTGGGGCAATGAGCAGTTCTTC.